This T cell receptor beta chain originates from a study of blood T cell repertoires in COVID-19. Study-wide background: From the United States, Italy and Spain came samples of acute and convalescent COVID-19. PBMCs, B-cell-depleted T cells, or T cells were the source of the cDNA or gDNA that made up the material.

In the original analysis: Estimates of nucleated cell counts were drawn from the amplification of reference gene primers. Measured with immunoSEQ multiplex PCR; TCRdb has only the in-frame clones, and not every one. D and trimming were read from the DNA, whereas the V and J calls and clone size are those reported in that table. This sample has roughly 120,000 clones; roughly four fifths occur once, and the top ten carry roughly 7.9%. The V gene lost 0 bases and the J gene lost 8 bases, with 13 bases spanning the gap. This CDR3 has 15 amino acids. Germline V gives CDR1 PRHDT, CDR2 FYEKMQ (reference sequence).

This chain uses TRBV13 with TRBJ1-4; D remains ambiguous. The sequenced material came from peripheral blood. The origin of this receptor is a human donor in a cohort sampled during active COVID-19. For the CDR3, the DNA is TGTGCCAGCAGCTTAGGCCTTGGCAGAGGGGAAAAACTGTTTTTT. Protein sequence: CASSLGLGRGEKLFF. The variable domain in full, completed from reference TRBV13 and TRBJ1-4, reads AAGVIQSPRHLIKEKRETATLKCYPIPRHDTVYWYQQGPGQDPQFLISFYEKMQSDKGSIPDRFSAQQFSDYHSELNMSSLELGDSALYFCASSLGLGRGEKLFFGSGTQLSVL.